This note documents a single T cell receptor (beta chain) sequence. Its antigen is as yet unknown. TCRdb re-analysed the RT-PCR reads in MiXCR, keeping a single row per CDR3 protein. The table lists about 700,000 distinct CDR3 sequences, about 14% of them singletons, with approximately 7% in the top ten. This entry belongs to a study of response to subunit inactivated influenza vaccine. Study-wide points: The authors put forward the suggestion that each seasonal influenza vaccination may bring in only a limited number of new T cells.

Trimming pared 0 bases from V and 2 bases from J, leaving 8 bases between. Germline V gene data show CDR1 as SGHRS and CDR2 as YFSETQ. The CDR3 runs to 14 residues. The specimen was PBMCs from blood, collected approximately 15 days before vaccination. The chain has TRBV5-1 and TRBJ1-1, with D unresolved. The receptor was isolated from a man aged 45-65 years who received an inactivated influenza vaccine. CDR3 DNA sequence: TGCGCCAGCAGCTTGGCCCTGGCAAACACTGAAGCTTTCTTT. It yields the protein CASSLALANTEAFF.